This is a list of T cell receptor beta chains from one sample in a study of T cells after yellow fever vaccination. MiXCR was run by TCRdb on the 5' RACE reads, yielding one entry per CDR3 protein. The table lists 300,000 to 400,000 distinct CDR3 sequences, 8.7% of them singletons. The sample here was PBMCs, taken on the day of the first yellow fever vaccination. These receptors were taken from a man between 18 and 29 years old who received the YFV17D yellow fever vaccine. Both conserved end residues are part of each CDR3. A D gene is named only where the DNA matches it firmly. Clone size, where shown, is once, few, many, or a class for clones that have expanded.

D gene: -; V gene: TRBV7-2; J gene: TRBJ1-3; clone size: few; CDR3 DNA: TGTGCCAGCAGCCACCAGGGGTGGAGGGGCTCTGGAAACACCATATATTTT; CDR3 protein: CASSHQGWRGSGNTIYF
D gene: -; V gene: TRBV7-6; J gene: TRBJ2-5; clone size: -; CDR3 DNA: TGTGCCAGCAGCCCCCCCGTCGAAGAGACCCAGTACTTC; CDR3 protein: CASSPPVEETQYF
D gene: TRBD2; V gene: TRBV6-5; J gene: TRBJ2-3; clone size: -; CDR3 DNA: TGTGCCAGCAGTTCCCGGGGGGGAGCCACAGATACGCAGTATTTT; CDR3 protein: CASSSRGGATDTQYF
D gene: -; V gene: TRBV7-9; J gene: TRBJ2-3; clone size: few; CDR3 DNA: TGTGCCAGCAGCCGGAAGGGGGCAGATACGCAGTATTTT; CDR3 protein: CASSRKGADTQYF
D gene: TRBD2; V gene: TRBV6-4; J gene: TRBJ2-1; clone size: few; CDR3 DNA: TGTGCCAGCAGCGCTGGACTAGCGGGGGGCAGTAATGAGCAGTTCTTC; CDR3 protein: CASSAGLAGGSNEQFF
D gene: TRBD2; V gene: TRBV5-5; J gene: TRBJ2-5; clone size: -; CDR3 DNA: TGTGCCAGCAGCCATAGCGGGGGGCCTCAGTACTTC; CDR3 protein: CASSHSGGPQYF
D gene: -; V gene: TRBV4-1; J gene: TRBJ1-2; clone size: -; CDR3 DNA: TGCGCCAGCAGCCAAGATGGGAGCTACTATGGCTACACCTTC; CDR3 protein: CASSQDGSYYGYTF
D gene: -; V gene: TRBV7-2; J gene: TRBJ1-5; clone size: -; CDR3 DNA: TGTGCCAGCAGCTCGCGGAGTTTAGGCAATCAGCCCCAGCATTTT; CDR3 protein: CASSSRSLGNQPQHF
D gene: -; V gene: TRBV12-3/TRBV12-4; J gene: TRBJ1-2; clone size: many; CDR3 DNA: TGTGCCAGCAGTCTGACGGGCGGAGACGGCTACACCTTC; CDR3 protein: CASSLTGGDGYTF
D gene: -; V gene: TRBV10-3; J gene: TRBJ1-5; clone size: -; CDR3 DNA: TGTGCCATCAGTCCACAGGGATCGCAGCCCCAGCATTTT; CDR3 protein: CAISPQGSQPQHF
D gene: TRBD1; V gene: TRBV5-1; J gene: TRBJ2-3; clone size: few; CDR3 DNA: TGCGCCAGCAGCCGGGGGACAGGGGGTTTCGCAGATACGCAGTATTTT; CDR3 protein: CASSRGTGGFADTQYF
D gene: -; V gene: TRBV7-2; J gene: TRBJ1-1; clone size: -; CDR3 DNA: TGTGCCAGCAGCTTACAGGGGTTCGGGTACACTGAAGCTTTCTTT; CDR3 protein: CASSLQGFGYTEAFF
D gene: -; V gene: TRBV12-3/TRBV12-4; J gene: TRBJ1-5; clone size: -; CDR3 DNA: TGTGCCAGCCGATGGGGGGGTCTGGATCAGCCCCAGCATTTT; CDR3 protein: CASRWGGLDQPQHF
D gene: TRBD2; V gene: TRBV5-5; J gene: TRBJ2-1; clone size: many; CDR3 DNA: TGTGCCAGCAGGCTAGCGGGAAGCTCCTACAATGAGCAGTTCTTC; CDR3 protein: CASRLAGSSYNEQFF
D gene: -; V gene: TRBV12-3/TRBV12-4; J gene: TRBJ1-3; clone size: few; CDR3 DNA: TGTGCCAGCAGTTTAGTGGGACAAAGAAGTGGAAACACCATATATTTT; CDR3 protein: CASSLVGQRSGNTIYF
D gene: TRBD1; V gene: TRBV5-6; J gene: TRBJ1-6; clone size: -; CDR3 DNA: TGTGCCAGCAGCTCGGACAGGGGGACCTATAATTCACCCCTCCACTTT; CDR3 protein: CASSSDRGTYNSPLHF
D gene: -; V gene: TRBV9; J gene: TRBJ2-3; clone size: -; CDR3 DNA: TGTGCCAGCAGCCTGCTGTTCACAGATACGCAGTATTTT; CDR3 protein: CASSLLFTDTQYF
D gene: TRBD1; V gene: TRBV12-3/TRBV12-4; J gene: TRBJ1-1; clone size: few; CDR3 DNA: TGTGCCAGCAGTTTTGGGACAGGGGCAGAGGGGGCTTTCTTT; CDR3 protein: CASSFGTGAEGAFF
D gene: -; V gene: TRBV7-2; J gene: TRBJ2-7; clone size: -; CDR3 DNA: TGTGCCACAGCATCGGGGACTGCTCGCCCCCGGTACTTC; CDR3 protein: CATASGTARPRYF
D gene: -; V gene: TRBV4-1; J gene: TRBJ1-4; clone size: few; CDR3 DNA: TGCGCCAGCAGCCCCCAACACGGACGAAATGAAAAACTGTTTTTT; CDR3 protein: CASSPQHGRNEKLFF
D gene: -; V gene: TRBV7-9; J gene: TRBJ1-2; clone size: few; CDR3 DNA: TGTGCCAGCAGCTTGGAAGTTTTTGGGTACACCTTC; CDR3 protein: CASSLEVFGYTF
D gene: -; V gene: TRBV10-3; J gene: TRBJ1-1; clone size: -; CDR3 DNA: TGTGCCATCAGGGGGCTACACCAGAACACTGAAGCTTTCTTT; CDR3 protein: CAIRGLHQNTEAFF
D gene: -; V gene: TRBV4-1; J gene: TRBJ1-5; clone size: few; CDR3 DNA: TGCGCCAGCAGCCAAGATCCCGGGGTCGATCAGCCCCAGCATTTT; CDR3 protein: CASSQDPGVDQPQHF
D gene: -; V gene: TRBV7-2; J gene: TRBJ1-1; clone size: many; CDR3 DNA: TGTGCCAGCAGCTACGCGGGGGAATTAACTGAAGCTTTCTTT; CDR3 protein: CASSYAGELTEAFF
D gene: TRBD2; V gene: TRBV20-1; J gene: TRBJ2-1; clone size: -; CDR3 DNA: TGCAGTCCACGGCTCCCCGCGGGGGGGCCCCGGGAGCAGTTCTTC; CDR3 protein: CSPRLPAGGPREQFF